The clone carrying this T cell receptor beta chain came up many times. The entry originates in a study of T cells in Graves' hyperthyroidism and ophthalmopathy. RNA transcripts gave rise to amplified TCR beta CDR3 regions. The HTBI primer set was used in a first-round RT-PCR of the TCR CDR3. TCRdb processed the multiplex PCR reads anew with MiXCR; each CDR3 protein has one entry. The sample shows roughly 750,000 distinct CDR3 sequences, roughly 15% of them seen only once. The V gene end was trimmed by 3 bases and the J gene end by 3 bases; junction bases not matched to a gene: 5. Looked up from germline, CDR1 is MDHEN and CDR2 is SYDVKM. CDR3 size: 15 residues.

The source material was blood. This clonotype was sampled from a man between 18 and 29 years old with Graves' hyperthyroidism. The gene calls are TRBV28 and TRBJ2-1, with 7 nucleotides matching TRBD2. The CDR3 is CASSFSASGYNEQFF. CDR3 nucleotides: TGTGCCAGCAGTTTTAGTGCTAGCGGCTACAATGAGCAGTTCTTC.